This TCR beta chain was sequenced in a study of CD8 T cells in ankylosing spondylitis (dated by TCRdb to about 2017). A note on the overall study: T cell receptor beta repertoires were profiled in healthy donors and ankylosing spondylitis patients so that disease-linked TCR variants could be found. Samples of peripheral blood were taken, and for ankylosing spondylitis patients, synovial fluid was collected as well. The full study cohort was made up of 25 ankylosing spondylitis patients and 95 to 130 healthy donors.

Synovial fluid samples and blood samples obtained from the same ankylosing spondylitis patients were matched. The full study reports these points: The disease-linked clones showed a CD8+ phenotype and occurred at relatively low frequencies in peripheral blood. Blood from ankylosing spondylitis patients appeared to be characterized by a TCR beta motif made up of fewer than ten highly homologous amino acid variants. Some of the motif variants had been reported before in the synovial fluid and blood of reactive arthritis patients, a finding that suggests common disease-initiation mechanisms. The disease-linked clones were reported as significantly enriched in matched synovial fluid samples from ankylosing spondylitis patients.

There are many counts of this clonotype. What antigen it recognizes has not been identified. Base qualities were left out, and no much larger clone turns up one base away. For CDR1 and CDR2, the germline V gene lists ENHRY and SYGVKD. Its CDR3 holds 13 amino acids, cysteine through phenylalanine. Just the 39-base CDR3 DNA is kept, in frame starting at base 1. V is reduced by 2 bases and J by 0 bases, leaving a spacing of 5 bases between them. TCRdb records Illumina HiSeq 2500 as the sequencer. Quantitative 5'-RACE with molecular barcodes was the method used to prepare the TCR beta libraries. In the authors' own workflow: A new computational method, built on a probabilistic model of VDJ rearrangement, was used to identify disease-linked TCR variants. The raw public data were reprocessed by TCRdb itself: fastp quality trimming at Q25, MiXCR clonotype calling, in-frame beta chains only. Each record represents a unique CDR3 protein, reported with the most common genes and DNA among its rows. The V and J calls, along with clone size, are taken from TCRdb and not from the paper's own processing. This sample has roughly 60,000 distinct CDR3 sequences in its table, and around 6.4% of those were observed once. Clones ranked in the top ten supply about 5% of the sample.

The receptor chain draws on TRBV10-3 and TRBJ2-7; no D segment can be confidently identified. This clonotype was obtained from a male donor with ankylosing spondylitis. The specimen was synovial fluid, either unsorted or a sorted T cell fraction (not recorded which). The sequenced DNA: TGTGCCATCAGTGAGGAAGCCTCCTACGAGCAGTACTTC. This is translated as CAISEEASYEQYF.